The present T cell receptor beta chain was sequenced within a study of OX40 agonist ivuxolimab in advanced cancers. Study-level points and caveats: Dose levels from 0.1 to 3.0 mg/kg saw CD4+ and CD8+ blood T cells expand clonally by week 6.

Assay: immunoSEQ multiplex PCR; the TCRdb copy retains only in-frame clones and omits some. This table has 65,000 to 100,000 clones, 70% to 85% appearing once. Germline CDR1 is LGHNA and CDR2 is YNFKEQ. This CDR3 has 18 amino acids. V shed 1 base, J shed 6 bases, and the junction held 13 bases outside the gene matches. This clone turned up a few times. Its antigen is unknown. Individuals having autoimmune disease history or systemic immunosuppression were not enrolled. Blood samples were obtained at baseline, cycle 4 day 1, and cycle 7 day 1. This receptor was obtained from an adult with an advanced solid tumor such as melanoma, head and neck, liver or kidney cancer. This specimen was CD4+ or CD8+ T cells sorted from blood, taken in a trial of the OX40 agonist ivuxolimab. J is TRBJ2-3 and V is TRBV4-2; 10 bases align to TRBD1. Here the CDR3 reads CASSQGVGQGLVTDTQYF. The CDR3 DNA sequence: TGTGCCAGCAGCCAAGGGGTGGGACAGGGGTTAGTTACCGATACGCAGTATTTT.